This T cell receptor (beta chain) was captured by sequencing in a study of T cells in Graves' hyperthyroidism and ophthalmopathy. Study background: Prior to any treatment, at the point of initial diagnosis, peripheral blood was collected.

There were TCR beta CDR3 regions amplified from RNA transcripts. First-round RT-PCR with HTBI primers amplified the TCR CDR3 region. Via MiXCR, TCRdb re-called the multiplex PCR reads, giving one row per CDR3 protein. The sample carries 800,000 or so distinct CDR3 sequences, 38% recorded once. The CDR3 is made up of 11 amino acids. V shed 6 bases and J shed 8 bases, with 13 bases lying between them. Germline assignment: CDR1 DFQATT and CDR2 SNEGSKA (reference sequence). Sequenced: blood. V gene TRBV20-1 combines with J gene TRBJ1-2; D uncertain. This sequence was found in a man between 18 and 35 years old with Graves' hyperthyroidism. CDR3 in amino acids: CSARSGLGYTF. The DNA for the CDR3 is TGCAGTGCAAGGAGCGGTCTGGGCTACACCTTC.